This T cell receptor beta chain emerged from a study of blood T cells in healthy people across ages. A minimum of 5 micrograms of total RNA was extracted per sample. CDR3 length: 16 amino acids. V dropped 3 bases and J dropped 2; count of bases not matched to a gene: 8. Germline CDR1 reads DFQATT; CDR2 reads SNEGSKA (reference sequence). Using a J-beta primer mix together with a sample-barcoded 5' primer, a second PCR was run for about 6 to 12 cycles. TCRdb passed the 5' RACE reads through MiXCR, listing each CDR3 protein once. The sample includes roughly 560,000 distinct CDR3 sequences, more than 20% of them seen just once. These same records also appear under a second study, on T cells of mothers and their children. That report adds: Slightly, though not significantly, more overlap was seen in related than in unrelated mother-child pairs.

The origin of this receptor is a boy between 10 and 17 years old in good health. The J gene is TRBJ2-3, the V gene TRBV20-1; 10 positions agree with TRBD2. Material for sequencing was blood. The CDR3 here is CSARGALAGDTDTQYF. The CDR3 DNA sequence: TGCAGTGCTAGGGGGGCGCTAGCGGGGGACACAGATACGCAGTATTTT.